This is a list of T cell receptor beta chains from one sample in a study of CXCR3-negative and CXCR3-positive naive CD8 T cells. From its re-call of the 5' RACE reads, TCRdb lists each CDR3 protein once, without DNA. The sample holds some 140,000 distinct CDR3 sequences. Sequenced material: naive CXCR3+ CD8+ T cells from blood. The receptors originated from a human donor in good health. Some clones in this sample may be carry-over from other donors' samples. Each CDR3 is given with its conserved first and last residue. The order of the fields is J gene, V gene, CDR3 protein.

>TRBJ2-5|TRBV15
CATRKGVGEETQYF
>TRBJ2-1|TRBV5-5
CASSLARGDNEQFF
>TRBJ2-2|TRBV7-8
CASSSLWTGNTGELFF
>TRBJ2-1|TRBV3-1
CASSQDIASRSSYNEQFF
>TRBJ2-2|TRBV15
CATTYRGDTGELFF
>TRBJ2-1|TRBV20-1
CSAPEAGRSYNEQFF
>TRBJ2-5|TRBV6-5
CASSYSEETQYF
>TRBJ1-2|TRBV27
CASSSYRANYGYTF
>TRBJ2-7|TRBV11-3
CASSVMISGGTYEQYF
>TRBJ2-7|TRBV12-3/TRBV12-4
CASSPSREQYF
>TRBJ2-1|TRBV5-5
CASSIGLASINEQFF
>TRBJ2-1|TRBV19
CASRRDSYNEQFF
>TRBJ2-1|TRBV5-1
CASSLVQGAVDEQFF
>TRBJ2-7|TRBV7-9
CASSSLLAQNRGTGPYEQYF
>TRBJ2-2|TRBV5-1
CASSLTLAGGPNGELFF
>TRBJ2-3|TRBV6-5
CASSYSKIVELDTQYF
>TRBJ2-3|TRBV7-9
CASSLSVGQDTQYF
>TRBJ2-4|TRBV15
CATSRDRGVAKNIQYF
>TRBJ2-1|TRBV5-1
CASSSVEGGRAYNEQFF
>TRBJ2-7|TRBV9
CASSLSGSTYEQYF
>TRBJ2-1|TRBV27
CASSLTPSGSNNEQFF
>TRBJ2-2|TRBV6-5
CASGAAGLTGELFF
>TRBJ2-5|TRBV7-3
CASSSDLGETQYF
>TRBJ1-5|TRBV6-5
CASSYIGQPQHF
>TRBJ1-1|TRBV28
CASNLTDTMNTEAFF
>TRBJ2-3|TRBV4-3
CASSQDPGGATDTQYF
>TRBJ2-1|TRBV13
CASSAPGGVLNEQFF
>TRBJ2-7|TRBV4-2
CASSQGRRQGGNEQYF
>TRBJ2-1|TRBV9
CASSVRDRVIEQFF
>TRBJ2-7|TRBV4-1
CASSPSSQGGSYEQYF
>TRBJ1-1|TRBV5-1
CASDRTGPNTEAFF
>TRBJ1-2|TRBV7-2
CASSLVGPGDYGYTF